This TCR beta chain was sequenced in a study of PD-L1 blockade in urothelial cancer. There are 13 residues in the CDR3. V gave up 7 bases and J gave up 4 bases, with 13 bases separating them. Germline V gene sequence: CDR1 MNHNS, CDR2 SASEGT. Time point of the sample: peripheral blood 6 weeks after treatment start. All patients carried locally advanced or metastatic urothelial carcinoma. The table came from immunoSEQ multiplex PCR; TCRdb's copy has only in-frame clones and leaves some out. Of more than 95,000 clones listed, roughly 83% are singletons. The clonotype originates from a man aged 50 to 60 with urothelial cancer. Source: PBMCs, taken around atezolizumab (anti-PD-L1) treatment. The chain carries TRBV6-1 and TRBJ2-5; possible D gene TRBD2, 7 bases. The CDR3 bases are TGTGCCAGCACCGGGGGGCTGGGAGAGACCCAGTACTTC. Protein product: CASTGGLGETQYF.